The clone carrying this TCR beta chain was found a few times. Its antigen is unknown. V was shortened by 0 bases and J by 0 bases, with 9 bases between the two germline ends. CDR1 SGHRS and CDR2 YFSETQ come from the germline V gene. The CDR3 length is 16 residues. The entry originates in a study of Graves' ophthalmopathy and Graves' hyperthyroidism. Study conclusions and caveats: Distinction of ophthalmopathy from stable hyperthyroidism by a 13-signature model reached 85% to 90% sensitivity and approximately 81% specificity.

Amplification of the TCR beta CDR3 regions used RNA transcripts (as template). After a first-round RT-PCR with HTBI primers, a second-round multiplex PCR was run. One entry per CDR3 protein results from TCRdb running MiXCR on the multiplex PCR reads. The data show 900,000 to 1,200,000 distinct CDR3 sequences, with around a third seen just once and 11% held by the top ten. The specimen was peripheral blood or thyroid tissue (not recorded which). The TCR sequence derives from an adult man with Graves' hyperthyroidism. The chain has TRBV5-1 and TRBJ2-2; TRBD1 is a possible D gene (5 bases). CDR3 bases: TGCGCCAGCAGCTTGGGTCGCAGGGCGAACACCGGGGAGCTGTTTTTT. Protein product: CASSLGRRANTGELFF.